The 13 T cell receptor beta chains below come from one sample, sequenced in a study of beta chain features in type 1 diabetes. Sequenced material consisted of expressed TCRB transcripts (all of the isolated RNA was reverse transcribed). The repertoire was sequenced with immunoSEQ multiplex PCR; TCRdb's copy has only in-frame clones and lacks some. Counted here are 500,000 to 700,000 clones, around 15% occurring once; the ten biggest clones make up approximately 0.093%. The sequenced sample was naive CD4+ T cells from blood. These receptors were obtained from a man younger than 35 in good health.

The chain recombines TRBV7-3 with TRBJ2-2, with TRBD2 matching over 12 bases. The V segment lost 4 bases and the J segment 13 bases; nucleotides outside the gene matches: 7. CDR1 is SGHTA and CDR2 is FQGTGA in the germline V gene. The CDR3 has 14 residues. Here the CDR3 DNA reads TGTGCCAGCAGCTCCGGGACTAGCGGGTCAAGGCTGTTTTTT. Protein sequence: CASSSGTSGSRLFF.

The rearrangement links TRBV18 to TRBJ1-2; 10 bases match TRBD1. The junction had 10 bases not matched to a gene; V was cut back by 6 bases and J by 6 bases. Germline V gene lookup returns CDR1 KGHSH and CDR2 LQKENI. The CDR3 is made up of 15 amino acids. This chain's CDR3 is CASSLETGGEHGYTF. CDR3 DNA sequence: TGTGCCAGCTCTCTTGAGACAGGGGGCGAGCATGGCTACACCTTC.

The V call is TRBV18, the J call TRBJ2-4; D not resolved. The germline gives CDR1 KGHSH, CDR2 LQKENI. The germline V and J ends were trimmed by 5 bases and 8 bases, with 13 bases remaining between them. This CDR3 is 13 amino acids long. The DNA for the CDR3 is TGTGCCAGCTCAGTGGCGACTGGAGACATTCAGTACTTC. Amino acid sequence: CASSVATGDIQYF.

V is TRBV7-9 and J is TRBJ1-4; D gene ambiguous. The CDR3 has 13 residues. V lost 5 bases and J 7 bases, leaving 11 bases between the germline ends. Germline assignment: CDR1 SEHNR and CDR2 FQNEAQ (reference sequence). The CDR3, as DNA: TGTGCCAGCAGCCTAGTGGTGGCTGAAAAACTGTTTTTT. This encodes CASSLVVAEKLFF.

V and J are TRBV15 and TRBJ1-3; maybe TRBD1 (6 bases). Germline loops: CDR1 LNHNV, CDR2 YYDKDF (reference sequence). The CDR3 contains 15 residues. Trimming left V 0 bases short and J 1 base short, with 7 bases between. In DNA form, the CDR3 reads TGTGCCACCAGCAGAGATACAGGGTCTGGAAACACCATATATTTT. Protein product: CATSRDTGSGNTIYF.

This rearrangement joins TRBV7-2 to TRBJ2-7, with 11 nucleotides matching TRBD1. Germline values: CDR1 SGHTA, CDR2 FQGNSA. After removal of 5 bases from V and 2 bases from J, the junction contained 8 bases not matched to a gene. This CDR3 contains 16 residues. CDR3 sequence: CASSITGTGGPYEQYF. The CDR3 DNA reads TGTGCCAGCAGCATTACCGGGACAGGGGGACCCTACGAGCAGTACTTC.

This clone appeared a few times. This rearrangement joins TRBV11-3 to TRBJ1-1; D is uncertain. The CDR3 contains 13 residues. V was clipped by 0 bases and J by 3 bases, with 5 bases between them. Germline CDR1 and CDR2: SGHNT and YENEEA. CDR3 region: CASSLESYTEAFF. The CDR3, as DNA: TGTGCCAGCAGCTTAGAAAGTTACACTGAAGCTTTCTTT.

The CDR3 region is CASSLGYFGSGNTIYF. The DNA of the CDR3 is TGTGCCAGCAGCTTGGGGTACTTCGGCTCTGGAAACACCATATATTTT. The V call is TRBV7-2, the J call TRBJ1-3, with D uncertain. Per the germline V gene, CDR1 is SGHTA and CDR2 is FQGNSA. V lost 3 bases and J lost 0, with 12 bases in between. This CDR3 spans 16 amino acids.

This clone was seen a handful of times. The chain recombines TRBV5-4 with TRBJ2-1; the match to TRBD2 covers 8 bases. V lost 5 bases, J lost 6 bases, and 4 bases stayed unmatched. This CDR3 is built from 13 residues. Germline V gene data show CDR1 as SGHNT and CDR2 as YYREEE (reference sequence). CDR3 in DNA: TGTGCCAGCAGTCCCACTAGCGGCAATGAGCAGTTCTTC. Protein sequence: CASSPTSGNEQFF. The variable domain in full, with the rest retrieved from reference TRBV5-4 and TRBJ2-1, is ETGVTQSPTHLIKTRGQQVTLRCSSQSGHNTVSWYQQALGQGPQFIFQYYREEENGRGNFPPRFSGLQFPNYSSELNVNALELDDSALYLCASSPTSGNEQFFGPGTRLTVL.

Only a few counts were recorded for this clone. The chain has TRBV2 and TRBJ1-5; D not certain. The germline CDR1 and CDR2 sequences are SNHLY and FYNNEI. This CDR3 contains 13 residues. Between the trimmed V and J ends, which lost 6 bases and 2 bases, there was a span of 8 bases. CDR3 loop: CASRWVGNQPQHF. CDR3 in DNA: TGTGCCAGCAGGTGGGTCGGCAATCAGCCCCAGCATTTT.

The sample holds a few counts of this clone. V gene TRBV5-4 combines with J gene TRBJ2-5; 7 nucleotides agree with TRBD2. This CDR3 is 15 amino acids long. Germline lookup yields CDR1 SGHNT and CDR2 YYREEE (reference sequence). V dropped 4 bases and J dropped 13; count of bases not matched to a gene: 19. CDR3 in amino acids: CASSLGGSAGARGYF. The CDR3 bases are TGTGCCAGCAGCCTGGGAGGGTCTGCCGGGGCCCGTGGGTACTTC.

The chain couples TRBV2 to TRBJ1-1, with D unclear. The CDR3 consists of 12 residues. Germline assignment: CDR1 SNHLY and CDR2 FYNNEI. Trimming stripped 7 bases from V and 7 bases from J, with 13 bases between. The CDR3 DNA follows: TGTGCCAGCATCCCCCCGCGCCGTGAAGCTTTCTTT. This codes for CASIPPRREAFF.

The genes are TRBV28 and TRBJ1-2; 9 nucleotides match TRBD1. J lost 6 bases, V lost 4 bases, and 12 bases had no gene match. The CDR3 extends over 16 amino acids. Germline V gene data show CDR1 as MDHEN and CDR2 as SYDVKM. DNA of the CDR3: TGTGCCAGCAGTTCGTCTTTGGGACAGGGTCTCCATGGCTACACCTTC. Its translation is CASSSSLGQGLHGYTF.